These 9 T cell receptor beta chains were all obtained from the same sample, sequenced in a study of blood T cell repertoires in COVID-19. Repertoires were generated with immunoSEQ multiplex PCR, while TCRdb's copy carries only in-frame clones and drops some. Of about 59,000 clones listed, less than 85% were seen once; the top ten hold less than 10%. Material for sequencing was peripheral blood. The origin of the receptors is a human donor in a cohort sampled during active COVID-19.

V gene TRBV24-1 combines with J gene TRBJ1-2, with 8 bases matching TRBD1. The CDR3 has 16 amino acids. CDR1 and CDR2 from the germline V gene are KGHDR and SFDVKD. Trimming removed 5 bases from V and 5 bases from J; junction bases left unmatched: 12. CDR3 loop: CATSGLSETGEYGYTF. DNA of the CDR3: TGTGCCACCAGTGGCCTCTCCGAGACAGGGGAATATGGCTACACCTTC.

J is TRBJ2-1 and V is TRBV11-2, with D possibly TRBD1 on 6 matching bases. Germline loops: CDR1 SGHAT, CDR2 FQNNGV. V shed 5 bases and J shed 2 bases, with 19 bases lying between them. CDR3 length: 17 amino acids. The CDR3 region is CASSVKPGAAPYNEQFF. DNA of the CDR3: TGTGCCAGCAGCGTCAAACCAGGGGCAGCCCCCTACAATGAGCAGTTCTTC.

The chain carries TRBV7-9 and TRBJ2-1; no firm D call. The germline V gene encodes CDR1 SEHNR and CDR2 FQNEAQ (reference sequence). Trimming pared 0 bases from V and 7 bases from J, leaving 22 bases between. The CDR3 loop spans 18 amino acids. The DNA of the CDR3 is TGTGCCAGCAGCTTAGCGAAATCAGGCGCGTACAACGGAAATGAGCAGTTCTTC. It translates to CASSLAKSGAYNGNEQFF.

CDR3 in amino acids: CASSLAGQGASGYTF. CDR3 DNA: TGTGCCAGCAGCTTAGCGGGACAGGGGGCGAGTGGCTACACCTTC. The rearrangement joins TRBV7-2 to TRBJ1-2, with 12 bases matching TRBD1. The J segment lost 7 bases and the V segment lost 0 bases, leaving 3 bases of the junction unmatched. The CDR3 sequence is 15 residues long. CDR1 SGHTA and CDR2 FQGNSA come from the germline V gene.

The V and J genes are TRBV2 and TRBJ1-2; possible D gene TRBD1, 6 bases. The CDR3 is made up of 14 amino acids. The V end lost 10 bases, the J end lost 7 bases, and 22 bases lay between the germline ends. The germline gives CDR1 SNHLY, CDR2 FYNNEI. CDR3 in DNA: TGTGCCACTTCGGACCGCAGGGGTTCGTCTGGCTACACCTTC. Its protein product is CATSDRRGSSGYTF. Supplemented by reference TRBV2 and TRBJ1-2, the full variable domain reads EPEVTQTPSHQVTQMGQEVILRCVPISNHLYFYWYRQILGQKVEFLVSFYNNEISEKSEIFDDQFSVERPDGSNFTLKIRSTKLEDSAMYFCATSDRRGSSGYTFGSGTRLTVV.

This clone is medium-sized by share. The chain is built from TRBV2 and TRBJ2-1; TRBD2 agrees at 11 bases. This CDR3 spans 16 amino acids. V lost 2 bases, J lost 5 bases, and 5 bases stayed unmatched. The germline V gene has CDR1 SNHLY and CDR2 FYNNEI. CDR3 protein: CASSEYGTSGNNEQFF. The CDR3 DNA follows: TGTGCCAGCAGTGAATACGGGACTAGCGGCAACAATGAGCAGTTCTTC. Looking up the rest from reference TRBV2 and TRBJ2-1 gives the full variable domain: EPEVTQTPSHQVTQMGQEVILRCVPISNHLYFYWYRQILGQKVEFLVSFYNNEISEKSEIFDDQFSVERPDGSNFTLKIRSTKLEDSAMYFCASSEYGTSGNNEQFFGPGTRLTVL.

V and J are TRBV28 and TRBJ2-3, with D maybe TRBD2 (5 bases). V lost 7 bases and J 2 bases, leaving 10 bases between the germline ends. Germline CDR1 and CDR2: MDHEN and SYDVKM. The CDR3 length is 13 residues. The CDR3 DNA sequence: TGTGCCAGCACTTTCGGGGACACAGATACGCAGTATTTT. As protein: CASTFGDTDTQYF.

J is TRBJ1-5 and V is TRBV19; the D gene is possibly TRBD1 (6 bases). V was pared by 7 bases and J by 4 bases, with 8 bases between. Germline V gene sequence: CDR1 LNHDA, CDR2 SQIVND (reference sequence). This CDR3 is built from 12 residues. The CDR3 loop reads CASTTGNQPQHF. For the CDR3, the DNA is TGTGCCAGTACCACAGGGAATCAGCCCCAGCATTTT.

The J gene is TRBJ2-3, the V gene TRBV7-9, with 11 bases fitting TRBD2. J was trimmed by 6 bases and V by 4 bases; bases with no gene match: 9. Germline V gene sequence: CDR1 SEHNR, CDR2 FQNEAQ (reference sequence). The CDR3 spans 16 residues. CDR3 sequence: CASSSLLAGDRDTQYF. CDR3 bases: TGTGCCAGCAGCTCCCTACTAGCGGGAGACCGGGATACGCAGTATTTT.